The rows below give T cell receptor beta chains drawn from one sample of a study of blood T cells in healthy people across ages. TCRdb re-called the 5' RACE reads with MiXCR, one entry per CDR3 protein. The sample carries hundreds of thousands of distinct CDR3 sequences, 35% to 50% recorded once. Sequenced input: blood. The receptors were sampled from a man older than 75 in good health. The CDR3 runs from the conserved cysteine through the conserved F or W. A D gene is named only where the DNA matches it firmly. A row's size may be missing; if present it is once, few, many or a size class.

D,V,size,J,DNA,CDR3
NA,TRBV4-2,NA,TRBJ2-6,TGTGCCAGCAGCCAGGAGGTGTATCCCTCTGGGGCCAACGTCCTGACTTTC,CASSQEVYPSGANVLTF
TRBD2,TRBV3-1,NA,TRBJ2-1,TGTGCCAGCAGCCAGACTAGCGGGAGAGTCGGTGAGCAGTTCTTC,CASSQTSGRVGEQFF
TRBD1,TRBV10-3,NA,TRBJ2-2,TGTGCCATCAGTGACCCGGGACAGGGGTTGACCGGGGAGCTGTTTTTT,CAISDPGQGLTGELFF
TRBD1,TRBV6-5,few,TRBJ2-7,TGTGCCAGTTCGGACAGGGGCCTTTCCTACGAGCAGTACTTC,CASSDRGLSYEQYF
TRBD1,TRBV20-1,NA,TRBJ2-5,TGCAGTGCGCCTCAGGGGGCAGGAGAGACCCAGTACTTC,CSAPQGAGETQYF
TRBD1,TRBV5-5,many,TRBJ2-2,TGTGCCAGCAGCTTGGGAAAGACCGGGACAGGGGACACCGGGGAGCTGTTTTTT,CASSLGKTGTGDTGELFF
NA,TRBV24-1,NA,TRBJ2-5,TGTGCCACCAGTACGGTAGCGGAACAAGAGACCCAGTACTTC,CATSTVAEQETQYF
NA,TRBV20-1,many,TRBJ2-1,TGCAGTGCTAGGCAACTAAATGAGCAGTTCTTC,CSARQLNEQFF
NA,TRBV6-5,few,TRBJ1-5,TGTGCCAGCAGACCCCGATCGGGATCTCATCAGCCCCAGCATTTT,CASRPRSGSHQPQHF
TRBD1,TRBV6-2/TRBV6-3,NA,TRBJ2-1,TGTGCCAGCGGACTGACGGGACAGGGGGCTAATGAGCAGTTCTTC,CASGLTGQGANEQFF
NA,TRBV4-3,NA,TRBJ2-5,TGCGCCAGCAGCCAAGGAGGGACAAGGTTATTCGATGAGCAGTACTTC,CASSQGGTRLFDEQYF
NA,TRBV18,few,TRBJ1-4,TGTGCCAGCTCGCTACAGGGAGGGAATGAAAAACTGTTTTTT,CASSLQGGNEKLFF
NA,TRBV7-9,few,TRBJ2-5,TGTGCCAGCAGCGAAGATGACAAGTTACTTCAAGAGACCCAGTACTTC,CASSEDDKLLQETQYF
NA,TRBV12-3/TRBV12-4,NA,TRBJ1-6,TGTGCCAGCGGCCCATTGGGTTCACCCCTCCACTTT,CASGPLGSPLHF
NA,TRBV5-1,few,TRBJ2-5,TGCGCCAGCAGCTGGGATGTCCAAGAGACCCAGTACTTC,CASSWDVQETQYF
TRBD2,TRBV6-2/TRBV6-3,NA,TRBJ2-5,TGTGCCAGCAGTAGAGGAGCGGGGGTGGAGACCCAGTACTTC,CASSRGAGVETQYF
NA,TRBV6-2/TRBV6-3,NA,TRBJ2-4,TGTGCCAGCAAAAATGTTTTTGGACAGAAACTAGCCAAAAACATTCAGTACTTC,CASKNVFGQKLAKNIQYF
NA,TRBV6-1,NA,TRBJ2-7,TGTGCCAGCAGTGCTTCGGGATGGGGAACCTACGAGCAGTACTTC,CASSASGWGTYEQYF
TRBD1,TRBV29-1,NA,TRBJ2-7,TGCAGGGCGGGGGGGACAGGGGGCTTCAATGAGCAGTACTTC,CRAGGTGGFNEQYF
NA,TRBV7-2,many,TRBJ2-7,TGTGCCAGCAGCTTAGAGTTCGGCGGGCTCTACGAGCAGTACTTC,CASSLEFGGLYEQYF
TRBD1,TRBV7-3,few,TRBJ2-5,TGTGCCAGCAGCCCAACCGGGACAGGATACCAAGAGACCCAGTACTTC,CASSPTGTGYQETQYF
NA,TRBV7-8,few,TRBJ2-5,TGTGCCAGCAGCCCCCCAGGGTGGAATGAGCAGTACTTC,CASSPPGWNEQYF
NA,TRBV7-9,NA,TRBJ1-2,TGTGCCAGCAGCTTAGACGGCTGCACCTTC,CASSLDGCTF
TRBD1,TRBV27,few,TRBJ2-5,TGTGCCAGCAGTTTAATCGGACAGGGGAGGGAGACCCAGTACTTC,CASSLIGQGRETQYF
NA,TRBV24-1,NA,TRBJ2-1,TGTGCCACCAGTGATAGTAGCGGTGCCTACAATGAGCAGTTCTTC,CATSDSSGAYNEQFF
TRBD1,TRBV20-1,NA,TRBJ2-7,TGCAGTGCTACTACCCCCTGGACAGGGACAAATGAGCAGTACTTC,CSATTPWTGTNEQYF
TRBD2,TRBV4-2,NA,TRBJ2-5,TGTGCCAGCAGCCCGTTAGCGGGGACCCAAGAGACCCAGTACTTC,CASSPLAGTQETQYF
NA,TRBV6-4,NA,TRBJ2-3,TGTGCCAGCAGAGAAGGGCGAGAAACAGATACGCAGTATTTT,CASREGRETDTQYF
NA,TRBV7-2,NA,TRBJ1-5,TGTGCCAGCAGCCTTGACTTACGTCAGCCCCAGCATTTT,CASSLDLRQPQHF
TRBD1,TRBV6-2/TRBV6-3,NA,TRBJ1-5,TGTGCCAGCAGTTACCCGGGACAGGGTTCTAGCAATCAGCCCCAGCATTTT,CASSYPGQGSSNQPQHF
TRBD2,TRBV6-6,NA,TRBJ2-7,TGTGCCAGCAGTCCACGAGGGCGTCTAGCGGGGGGCGAGCAGTACTTC,CASSPRGRLAGGEQYF
NA,TRBV7-2,NA,TRBJ2-3,TGTGCCAGCAGCTTAGAGACGACCACAGATACGCAGTATTTT,CASSLETTTDTQYF
NA,TRBV12-3/TRBV12-4,NA,TRBJ1-1,TGTGCCAGCAGTTTCCCGGGAGACACTGAAGCTTTCTTT,CASSFPGDTEAFF
TRBD1,TRBV14,NA,TRBJ2-5,TGTGCCAGCAGGATCAGGGGGCAAGAGACCCTGTACTTC,CASRIRGQETLYF
TRBD1,TRBV2,NA,TRBJ2-5,TGTGCCAGCACCTGGGACAGGGGAATCGCTCAAGAGACCCAGTACTTC,CASTWDRGIAQETQYF
NA,TRBV7-6,NA,TRBJ2-5,TGTGCCAGCAGCGTAGCGACAACGGGGACCCAGTACTTC,CASSVATTGTQYF